This T cell receptor (beta chain) was sequenced in a study of memory CD4+ T cells and cytomegalovirus serostatus. The sort gate was single viable CD3+CD4+CD8-CD45RO+ cells for memory CD4+ T cells. Trimming shortened V by 0 bases and J by 2 bases, and 8 bases separated the two germline ends. Per the germline V gene, CDR1 is SSHAT and CDR2 is FNYEAQ (reference sequence). This CDR3 has 15 residues. Sequenced by immunoSEQ multiplex PCR; TCRdb stores in-frame clones only, minus some. The data hold some 48,000 clones, with 78% observed a single time. The sequence was collected from an adult in good health and CMV-seronegative. This chain joins TRBV7-7 and TRBJ2-1; TRBD2 is a possible D gene (6 bases). The sequencing sample was made of memory CD4+ T cells from blood. The CDR3, as DNA: TGTGCCAGCAGCTTAGCGCCGGGGGCCTACAATGAGCAGTTCTTC. Translated, it gives CASSLAPGAYNEQFF.